This T cell receptor (beta chain) was documented in a study of CD8+ T cells in alopecia areata. This clone has a handful of counts. Trimming removed 2 bases from V and 6 bases from J, with 2 bases in between. The CDR3 contains 10 residues. Germline V gives CDR1 MNHNY, CDR2 SVGAGI (reference sequence). TCR sequencing used cDNA made by reverse transcription of extracted RNA. TCRdb's copy holds only in-frame clones and misses some; the assay was immunoSEQ multiplex PCR. In the table there are 150,000 to 200,000 clones, 59% of which are singletons. The sequence derives from a human donor with alopecia areata. The chain combines TRBV6-6 with TRBJ2-7, with no clear D. The sequencing used CD4+ T cells sorted from blood, collected at week 0. Here the CDR3 reads CASSYGEQYF. CDR3 coding DNA: TGTGCCAGCAGTTACGGCGAGCAGTACTTC.